This T cell receptor (beta chain) was captured by sequencing in a study of technical replicates of blood from a few donors (TCRdb year 2017). Details on this clone: Its cognate antigen has yet to be identified. Base quality data are lacking; no much larger clone is found one base away.

The junction shows trimming of 6 bases on V and 3 bases on J, and the gene matches do not reach 1 base of it. Including cysteine and phenylalanine, the CDR3 has 13 amino acids. Of the read, only the CDR3 DNA is kept; its 39 bases are in frame from base 1. Sequences ENHRY (CDR1) and SYGVKD (CDR2) are obtained from the germline V gene. The library was obtained by the immunoSEQ multiplex PCR assay. As stored in TCRdb, this immuneACCESS dataset retains in-frame rearrangements with V and J assigned. A fraction of the clones does not appear; measured against another copy, unresolved V genes explain less than half of the discrepancy, and the remainder lacks a known reason. This sample is represented by some 48,000 clones; approximately 95% of them were singletons. The leading ten clones occupy roughly 0.36% of the sample.

Rearrangement joined TRBV10-3 to TRBJ1-5; 8 bases in the junction line up with TRBD1. This sequence originates from a human donor in good health. The sequencing sample was made of T cells isolated from PBMCs. The CDR3 is CAIRDRDNQPQHF. The bases are TGTGCCATCAGGGACAGGGACAATCAGCCCCAGCATTTT.